These 10 T cell receptor beta chains originate from one sample sequenced in a study of glioma-infiltrating T cells after dendritic cell vaccination. This sample's time point: after dendritic cell vaccination, including at tumor progression/relapse. Generated by immunoSEQ multiplex PCR, the TCRdb table keeps only in-frame clones and is missing some. The sample yields some 60,000 clones, roughly 83% seen once. The sequencing used blood, collected after dendritic cell vaccination. These receptor sequences come from a human donor with glioblastoma.

V gene TRBV6-5 combines with J gene TRBJ1-2; the match to TRBD1 covers 7 bases. This CDR3 has 13 residues. In germline, CDR1 is MNHEY, CDR2 SVGAGI. The J segment lost 4 bases and the V segment lost 6 bases, leaving 5 bases of the junction unmatched. CDR3 amino acids: CASSPTGPYGYTF. CDR3 sequence (DNA): TGTGCCAGCAGCCCGACAGGGCCCTATGGCTACACCTTC.

The V gene is TRBV7-2, the J gene TRBJ2-7; 8 nucleotides agree with TRBD1. Looked up from germline, CDR1 is SGHTA and CDR2 is FQGNSA. Trimming took 5 bases from V and 3 from J; bases not matched to a gene: 3. This CDR3 contains 13 residues. In DNA, the CDR3 is TGTGCCAGCAGCGTTGACAGGGGCTACGAGCAGTACTTC. Translating gives CASSVDRGYEQYF.

This clone is a singleton in its sample. This rearrangement joins TRBV18 to TRBJ2-3; 11 bases match TRBD2. Germline CDR1 reads KGHSH; CDR2 reads LQKENI. The CDR3 runs 14 residues. J lost 1 base, V lost 7 bases, and 1 base had no gene match. The chain's CDR3 is CASLTSGGTDTQYF. CDR3 bases: TGTGCCAGCTTGACTAGCGGGGGCACAGATACGCAGTATTTT. Full variable domain (missing parts from reference TRBV18 and TRBJ2-3): NAGVMQNPRHLVRRRGQEARLRCSPMKGHSHVYWYRQLPEEGLKFMVYLQKENIIDESGMPKERFSAEFPKEGPSILRIQQVVRGDSAAYFCASLTSGGTDTQYFGPGTRLTVL.

This clone was counted once. V gene TRBV5-5 combines with J gene TRBJ1-1; D perhaps matches TRBD1 (6 bases). The CDR3 is made up of 11 amino acids. Germline V lookup: CDR1 SGHKS, CDR2 YYEKEE (reference sequence). V dropped 6 bases and J dropped 13 bases, with 16 bases sitting between them. CDR3: CASNRRTVNFF. The DNA of the CDR3 is TGTGCCAGCAACCGGAGGACAGTGAATTTCTTT.

This clone was counted only a few times. V is TRBV19 and J is TRBJ2-3; D call uncertain. In germline, CDR1 is LNHDA, CDR2 SQIVND (reference sequence). This CDR3 is 15 amino acids long. Trimming shortened V by 5 bases and J by 1 base, and 13 bases separated the two germline ends. For the CDR3, the DNA is TGTGCCAGTAGTTGGGCCTCATCGCGCACAGATACGCAGTATTTT. The encoded protein is CASSWASSRTDTQYF. Together with reference TRBV19 and TRBJ2-3, the CDR3 gives the full variable domain: DGGITQSPKYLFRKEGQNVTLSCEQNLNHDAMYWYRQDPGQGLRLIYYSQIVNDFQKGDIAEGYSVSREKKESFPLTVTSAQKNPTAFYLCASSWASSRTDTQYFGPGTRLTVL.

V usage is TRBV11-3 and J usage is TRBJ2-7, with D hard to call. V gave up 4 bases and J gave up 2 bases, with 12 bases separating them. The CDR3 runs 14 residues. Per the germline V gene, CDR1 is SGHNT and CDR2 is YENEEA. The CDR3 reads CASSYDGQTYEQYF. The DNA for the CDR3 is TGTGCCAGCAGCTATGATGGGCAGACCTACGAGCAGTACTTC. Complete variable domain (other parts from reference TRBV11-3 and TRBJ2-7): EAGVVQSPRYKIIEKKQPVAFWCNPISGHNTLYWYLQNLGQGPELLIRYENEEAVDDSQLPKDRFSAERLKGVDSTLKIQPAELGDSAVYLCASSYDGQTYEQYFGPGTRLTVT.

In its sample, this clone was seen a few times. The chain joins TRBV7-3 to TRBJ1-2, with D possibly TRBD1 on 6 matching bases. The CDR3 spans 15 residues. V lost 5 bases and J 0 bases, leaving 13 bases between the germline ends. Germline CDR1 is SGHTA and CDR2 is FQGTGA. CDR3 DNA sequence: TGTGCCAGCAGCACCGACAGGCTAGCTAACTATGGCTACACCTTC. Its translation is CASSTDRLANYGYTF.

This clone was seen a few times. This chain joins TRBV29-1 and TRBJ1-1, with a possible D match to TRBD1 (6 bases). Looked up from germline, CDR1 is SQVTM and CDR2 is ANQGSEA. CDR3 size: 12 residues. V shed 3 bases and J shed 8 bases, with 13 bases lying between them. CDR3 nucleotide sequence: TGCAGCGTTGACAGGGGTGGGGAAGAAGCTTTCTTT. Protein product: CSVDRGGEEAFF.

Regarding this clone: Other DNA sequences in this sample translate to the same CDR3. The chain uses TRBV15 and TRBJ2-7, with D maybe TRBD1 (6 bases). CDR3 length: 15 amino acids. V shed 0 bases and J shed 1 base, with 10 bases lying between them. Germline values: CDR1 LNHNV, CDR2 YYDKDF (reference sequence). CDR3 region: CATSRDLDSSYEQYF. In nucleotides, the CDR3 is TGTGCCACCAGCAGAGATTTGGACAGTTCCTACGAGCAGTACTTC.

The gene calls are TRBV10-3 and TRBJ1-2, with D possibly matching TRBD1 (6 bases). Germline V gives CDR1 ENHRY, CDR2 SYGVKD. The CDR3 covers 15 residues. Trimming shortened V by 0 bases and J by 4 bases, and 12 bases separated the two germline ends. The CDR3 bases are TGTGCCATCAGTGAGTCGAAGGCGGGGGCCTATGGCTACACCTTC. Translating gives CAISESKAGAYGYTF.